Listed here are 32 T cell receptor beta chains from one sample, sequenced in a study of control samples from healthy donors and cancer patients. Clones were read by immunoSEQ multiplex PCR, and TCRdb kept only the in-frame ones, dropping some. The top ten hold around 2% of the sample, which has 120,000 or so clones, more than 75% seen once. The sample was blood. The receptors shown here come from a young man in good health.

V gene TRBV5-1 combines with J gene TRBJ1-1; TRBD1 matches 8 bases. Germline V gene data show CDR1 as SGHRS and CDR2 as YFSETQ. V lost 0 bases, J lost 5 bases, and 6 bases stayed unmatched. This CDR3 region has 15 residues. The DNA of the CDR3 is TGCGCCAGCAGCTTGGGACAGGGGTGGAATACTGAAGCTTTCTTT. Amino acid sequence: CASSLGQGWNTEAFF.

This clone was found once. At one end, the junction sequence differs from germline, possibly due to a read error. The chain uses TRBV7-2 and TRBJ2-7; 10 bases align to TRBD2. The CDR3 sequence is 14 residues long. CDR1 and CDR2 (germline): SGHTA, FQGNSA. The CDR3 loop is CASSLAGVSYEQYF. The CDR3 DNA reads TGTGCCAGCAGCCTAGCGGGAGTATCCTACGAGCAGTACTTC.

This clone was observed a few times. This sequence joins TRBV25-1 and TRBJ1-4; no reliable D call. Per the germline V gene, CDR1 is MGHDK and CDR2 is SYGVNS. Trimming cost V 1 base and J 2 bases, with 8 bases left between them. The CDR3 has 15 amino acids. This CDR3 reads CASSESTPTNEKLFF. DNA of the CDR3: TGTGCCAGCAGTGAATCTACTCCTACTAATGAAAAACTGTTTTTT.

This CDR3 is CASSPRQGPYEQYF. The CDR3 coding sequence is TGTGCCAGCAGCCCCCGACAGGGACCCTACGAGCAGTACTTC. This chain joins TRBV7-9 and TRBJ2-7; 7 bases are shared with TRBD1. CDR1 and CDR2 from the germline V gene are SEHNR and FQNEAQ (reference sequence). V shed 5 bases, J shed 2 bases, and the junction held 6 bases outside the gene matches. The CDR3 is made up of 14 amino acids.

The chain employs TRBV14 and TRBJ1-4, with D maybe TRBD1 (5 bases). The V end was cut by 1 base, the J end by 4 bases, with 10 bases between. Germline assignment: CDR1 SGHDN and CDR2 FVKESK. This CDR3 comprises 15 residues. The chain's CDR3 is CASSQAGRINEKLFF. CDR3 nucleotide sequence: TGTGCCAGCAGCCAAGCGGGACGGATTAATGAAAAACTGTTTTTT.

The rearrangement joins TRBV7-2 to TRBJ2-7; 8 nucleotides match TRBD1. Unmatched junction bases numbered 7, after V lost 6 bases and J lost 3 bases. CDR3 length: 14 amino acids. The germline V gene encodes CDR1 SGHTA and CDR2 FQGNSA. The CDR3 region is CASSIAGGYYEQYF. The CDR3 DNA is TGTGCCAGCAGTATCGCAGGGGGCTACTACGAGCAGTACTTC.

This clone is a singleton in its sample. The chain recombines TRBV6-5 with TRBJ1-1; D is possibly TRBD1 (6 bases). The CDR3 extends over 13 amino acids. Between the trimmed V and J ends, which lost 5 bases and 10 bases, there was a span of 17 bases. CDR1 and CDR2 from the germline V gene are MNHEY and SVGAGI. CDR3 DNA: TGTGCCAGCAGTCCCTTCGCGGGGGCTCCAGCTTTCTTT. Protein: CASSPFAGAPAFF.

The genes are TRBV19 and TRBJ2-7; D not certain. Trimming left V 5 bases short and J 3 bases short, with 20 bases between. Germline V CDR1 and CDR2: LNHDA, SQIVND (reference sequence). This CDR3 region has 16 residues. CDR3 bases: TGTGCCAGTAGTTCGAACAGACGAACTAAAAACTACGAGCAGTACTTC. Translation: CASSSNRRTKNYEQYF.

The chain employs TRBV6-1 and TRBJ1-1, with D maybe TRBD1 (6 bases). The CDR3 runs 18 residues. Per the germline V gene, CDR1 is MNHNS and CDR2 is SASEGT. Trimming took 2 bases from V and 3 from J, leaving 22 bases between them. CDR3 sequence (DNA): TGTGCCAGCAGTGAACAGGTCAGGAACAGGGATGAAGACACTGAAGCTTTCTTT. This encodes CASSEQVRNRDEDTEAFF.

The V gene is TRBV19, the J gene TRBJ2-2; TRBD1 matches at 8 bases. The CDR3 has 15 residues. The J segment lost 4 bases and the V segment lost 2 bases, leaving 3 bases of the junction unmatched. CDR1 is LNHDA, CDR2 SQIVND, per germline (reference sequence). CDR3 sequence reads: CASSIQGAITGELFF. CDR3 in DNA: TGTGCCAGTAGTATACAGGGGGCAATCACCGGGGAGCTGTTTTTT.

The chain uses TRBV4-1 and TRBJ2-7; D is unresolved. The CDR3 is made up of 11 amino acids. Trimming removed 1 base at V and 5 bases at J, with 3 bases between. Germline V gene data show CDR1 as MGHRA and CDR2 as YSYEKL. Written as DNA, the CDR3 is TGCGCCAGCAGCCAAGGGGACGAGCAGTACTTC. Translated, it gives CASSQGDEQYF.

The CDR3 is CAWSVQGIQQPQHF. For the CDR3, the DNA is TGTGCCTGGAGTGTCCAGGGAATACAGCAGCCCCAGCATTTT. The V gene is TRBV30, the J gene TRBJ1-5, with a weak D call TRBD1 (5 bases). CDR1 is GTSNPN, CDR2 SVGIG, per germline (reference sequence). The CDR3 contains 14 residues. Trimming took 0 bases from V and 7 from J, leaving 13 bases between them.

The chain is built from TRBV15 and TRBJ2-7, with 8 bases identical to TRBD2. Germline loops: CDR1 LNHNV, CDR2 YYDKDF (reference sequence). The CDR3 has 13 residues. After removal of 4 bases from V and 6 bases from J, the junction contained 5 bases not matched to a gene. In nucleotides, the CDR3 is TGTGCCACCAGCATAGCGGGATTGGGCGAGCAGTACTTC. The encoded protein is CATSIAGLGEQYF. The variable domain in full, completed from reference TRBV15 and TRBJ2-7, reads DAMVIQNPRYQVTQFGKPVTLSCSQTLNHNVMYWYQQKSSQAPKLLFHYYDKDFNNEADTPDNFQSRRPNTSFCFLDIRSPGLGDTAMYLCATSIAGLGEQYFGPGTRLTVT.

The chain uses TRBV3-1 (or the pseudogene TRBV3-2) and TRBJ2-3; 10 positions match TRBD2. The V gene's germline CDR1 is LGHDT and CDR2 YNNKEL (reference sequence). This CDR3 has 16 amino acids. V dropped 1 base and J dropped 0; count of bases not matched to a gene: 1. The CDR3 is CASSQATSGSTDTQYF. CDR3 DNA sequence: TGTGCCAGCAGCCAAGCGACTAGCGGGAGCACAGATACGCAGTATTTT.

The V gene is TRBV19, the J gene TRBJ2-7; perhaps TRBD1 as D (5 bases). The CDR3 covers 14 residues. From germline, CDR1 is LNHDA and CDR2 SQIVND (reference sequence). Trimming cost V 3 bases and J 7 bases, with 16 bases left between them. The CDR3 is CASSIRRTAGEQYF. As DNA, the CDR3 is TGTGCCAGTAGTATTCGCCGTACCGCAGGGGAGCAGTACTTC.

V is TRBV30 and J is TRBJ2-1; possible D gene TRBD2, 6 bases. Trimming pared 5 bases from V and 12 bases from J, leaving 14 bases between. This CDR3 spans 11 amino acids. Germline CDR1 and CDR2: GTSNPN and SVGIG (reference sequence). CDR3 in amino acids: CAWGSGSRQFF. CDR3 nucleotide sequence: TGTGCCTGGGGGTCCGGGAGTAGGCAGTTCTTC.

V usage is TRBV27 and J usage is TRBJ2-7, with TRBD1 matching over 8 bases. CDR3 size: 14 residues. Losses at the gene ends were 4 bases for V and 1 base for J; bases not matched to a gene: 3. Germline V gene lookup returns CDR1 MNHEY and CDR2 SMNVEV (reference sequence). CDR3 DNA: TGTGCCAGCAGTTCCTGGACAGGGTCCTACGAGCAGTACTTC. This codes for CASSSWTGSYEQYF.

This chain uses TRBV6-5 with TRBJ1-2; TRBD1 might be the D (5 bases). The CDR3 extends over 14 amino acids. Deletions cut 7 bases from V and 4 bases from J, with 16 bases between. Germline V CDR1 and CDR2: MNHEY, SVGAGI. The CDR3 nucleotides read TGTGCCAGCACCTCCGGGGCGCGGGGCTATGGCTACACCTTC. Translation: CASTSGARGYGYTF.

The chain joins TRBV27 to TRBJ2-7, with D perhaps given as TRBD1 or TRBD2 (5 bases each). The germline V gene encodes CDR1 MNHEY and CDR2 SMNVEV (reference sequence). The length of the CDR3 is 15 residues. The V end was cut by 0 bases, the J end by 7 bases, with 16 bases between. CDR3 amino acids: CASSLSDRGPGEQYF. The DNA of the CDR3 is TGTGCCAGCAGTTTATCGGACCGGGGCCCAGGGGAGCAGTACTTC.

This chain joins TRBV7-3 and TRBJ2-6; a possible D gene is TRBD1 (5 bases). Germline V gene sequence: CDR1 SGHTA, CDR2 FQGTGA. V shed 3 bases and J shed 4 bases, with 16 bases lying between them. There are 17 residues in the CDR3. CDR3 sequence: CASSFGYAGPGANVLTF. In DNA form, the CDR3 reads TGTGCCAGCAGCTTCGGGTACGCAGGGCCAGGGGCCAACGTCCTGACTTTC.

The chain links TRBV14 to TRBJ1-4; 8 bases are shared with TRBD1. The CDR3 length is 16 residues. From germline, CDR1 is SGHDN and CDR2 FVKESK. V dropped 3 bases and J dropped 3; count of bases not matched to a gene: 6. The CDR3 protein is CASSHLPGQANEKLFF. In DNA, the CDR3 is TGTGCCAGCAGCCACCTCCCGGGACAGGCTAATGAAAAACTGTTTTTT.

V and J are TRBV11-2 and TRBJ2-6, with 8 bases matching TRBD1. Germline V CDR1 and CDR2: SGHAT, FQNNGV. Trimming took 4 bases from V and 2 from J; bases not matched to a gene: 7. The CDR3 loop spans 17 amino acids. The CDR3 region is CASSSDRGSTGANVLTF. Written as DNA, the CDR3 is TGTGCCAGCAGCTCAGACAGGGGAAGCACTGGGGCCAACGTCCTGACTTTC.

The V call is TRBV11-2, the J call TRBJ2-3, with D hard to call. Germline V gives CDR1 SGHAT, CDR2 FQNNGV. The length of the CDR3 is 17 residues. Trimming stripped 5 bases from V and 0 bases from J, with 18 bases between. Here the CDR3 reads CASSPVQFQTSTDTQYF. The CDR3 bases are TGTGCCAGCAGCCCTGTACAGTTTCAAACTAGCACAGATACGCAGTATTTT.

The chain carries TRBV18 and TRBJ2-1; maybe TRBD2 (6 bases). V was shortened by 2 bases and J by 9 bases, with 20 bases between the two germline ends. The CDR3 loop spans 16 amino acids. Germline V gene sequence: CDR1 KGHSH, CDR2 LQKENI. CDR3 nucleotide sequence: TGTGCCAGCTCACCAATTCTAGCGCGTGGGGGGAGTGAGCAGTTCTTC. Translating gives CASSPILARGGSEQFF.

This clone was seen a few times. The chain carries TRBV19 and TRBJ1-4; 9 positions agree with TRBD1. J lost 0 bases, V lost 5 bases, and 4 bases had no gene match. Germline CDR1 LNHDA, CDR2 SQIVND (reference sequence). The CDR3 has 16 residues. The chain's CDR3 is CASSLNRGPTNEKLFF. The CDR3 DNA sequence: TGTGCCAGTAGTCTAAACAGGGGGCCAACTAATGAAAAACTGTTTTTT.

V usage is TRBV27 and J usage is TRBJ2-1; 11 positions agree with TRBD1. CDR3 size: 16 residues. The ends lost 5 bases at V and 10 bases at J; junction bases unmatched: 13. The germline gives CDR1 MNHEY, CDR2 SMNVEV (reference sequence). CDR3 amino acids: CASSTGTGGAYGEQFF. The CDR3 DNA sequence: TGTGCCAGCAGTACCGGGACAGGGGGGGCCTATGGGGAGCAGTTCTTC.

The chain employs TRBV24-1 and TRBJ2-7; 9 nucleotides agree with TRBD1. The CDR3 is 15 amino acids. Losses at the gene ends were 1 base for V and 6 bases for J; bases not matched to a gene: 6. The germline V gene has CDR1 KGHDR and CDR2 SFDVKD. CDR3 loop: CATSDFRDRAREQYF. As DNA, the CDR3 is TGTGCCACCAGTGATTTCCGGGACAGGGCACGCGAGCAGTACTTC.

Here the CDR3 DNA reads TGTGCCAGCACCGAACACGGGAAGACAGGGGTGGCTTTCTTT. Its translation is CASTEHGKTGVAFF. V gene TRBV6-5 combines with J gene TRBJ1-1, with 8 bases that match TRBD1. There are 14 residues in the CDR3. After removal of 7 bases from V and 11 bases from J, the junction contained 15 bases not matched to a gene. The germline V gene has CDR1 MNHEY and CDR2 SVGAGI.

This clone was picked up one time. The chain carries TRBV6-1 and TRBJ1-4; D remains unclear. This CDR3 region has 18 residues. Germline V gene lookup returns CDR1 MNHNS and CDR2 SASEGT. Trimming cost V 2 bases and J 5 bases, with 21 bases left between them. The CDR3 region is CASSESFGWAALNEKLFF. Written as DNA, the CDR3 is TGTGCCAGCAGTGAATCGTTCGGTTGGGCAGCTTTAAATGAAAAACTGTTTTTT.

J is TRBJ2-7 and V is TRBV3-1 (or the pseudogene TRBV3-2); D is ambiguous. Germline CDR1 reads LGHDT; CDR2 reads YNNKEL (reference sequence). The CDR3 extends over 13 amino acids. The V end was cut by 6 bases, the J end by 0 bases, with 9 bases between. CDR3 residues: CASSRTVSYEQYF. In DNA, the CDR3 is TGTGCCAGCAGTCGGACGGTCTCCTACGAGCAGTACTTC.

This clone has more than one count but fewer than ten. This rearrangement joins TRBV4-1 to TRBJ2-3; D not resolved. Germline V gene lookup returns CDR1 MGHRA and CDR2 YSYEKL. The CDR3 is 18 amino acids. V shed 3 bases and J shed 4 bases, with 23 bases lying between them. Here the CDR3 reads CASSHPPLRPRAPDTQYF. The DNA of the CDR3 is TGCGCCAGCAGCCACCCCCCACTAAGACCCCGAGCACCAGATACGCAGTATTTT.

This rearrangement joins TRBV29-1 to TRBJ2-7, with D unclear. The germline V gene encodes CDR1 SQVTM and CDR2 ANQGSEA. V was shortened by 4 bases and J by 2 bases, with 9 bases between the two germline ends. The CDR3 spans 12 residues. CDR3 sequence: CSVGDGPYEQYF. The CDR3 region has the DNA TGCAGCGTTGGCGACGGGCCCTACGAGCAGTACTTC.